This T cell receptor (beta chain) was retrieved from a study of neurological immune-mediated disorders. This clonotype was seen at least ten times. TCRdb called the 5' RACE reads again in MiXCR, with one record for every CDR3 protein. The sample consists of about 60,000 distinct CDR3 sequences, approximately 12% of them appearing once. The sample's time point: longitudinal time-point 1 (baseline). CDR3 length equals 14 residues. Germline V gives CDR1 ENHRY, CDR2 SYGVKD. V was clipped by 10 bases and J by 8 bases; unmatched bases: 12. The specimen sequenced was PBMCs. This receptor was taken from a male donor with HTLV-1-associated myelopathy (HAM/TSP). The rearrangement joins TRBV10-3 to TRBJ2-1; TRBD1 aligns across 9 bases. The CDR3 nucleotides read TGTGCCACCTACCGGGACAGGGCTACGGATGAGCAGTTCTTC. Its protein is CATYRDRATDEQFF.